Listed here are 4 T cell receptor beta chains from one sample, sequenced in a study of response to subunit inactivated influenza vaccine. TCRdb passed the RT-PCR reads through MiXCR, listing each CDR3 protein once. The sample has 500,000 to 600,000 distinct CDR3 sequences, around 15% seen once. Sequencing was performed on PBMCs from blood, taken 12 days after vaccination. Receptor source: a man aged 50-60 years who received an inactivated influenza vaccine.

This clonotype was seen a few times. The chain carries TRBV29-1 and TRBJ2-7; tentatively, D is TRBD2 (6 bases). Germline CDR1 reads SQVTM; CDR2 reads ANQGSEA. V was trimmed by 1 base and J by 1 base, leaving 8 bases between them. The CDR3 is 13 residues long. Here the CDR3 DNA reads TGCAGCGTTGAAGTGGGGGGATCCTACGAGCAGTACTTC. It specifies CSVEVGGSYEQYF.

The J gene is TRBJ2-7, the V gene TRBV28; 7 positions agree with TRBD1. The CDR3 totals 21 residues. J was trimmed by 4 bases and V by 5 bases; bases with no gene match: 29. The germline V gene has CDR1 MDHEN and CDR2 SYDVKM. The DNA for the CDR3 is TGTGCCAGCAGTCCCCAGGGCGACAGGGATCTTCGGCCGGGCATTGCGTACGAGCAGTACTTC. As protein: CASSPQGDRDLRPGIAYEQYF.

This clonotype was counted between two and nine times. The rearrangement links TRBV30 to TRBJ1-3, with TRBD1 as a possible D gene (5 bases). Germline V gives CDR1 GTSNPN, CDR2 SVGIG (reference sequence). There are 15 residues in the CDR3. The V and J ends lost 3 bases and 1 base respectively, with 13 bases between them. The CDR3 region has the DNA TGTGCCTGGAGGAGGGGACTTAATTCTGGAAACACCATATATTTT. Translated, it gives CAWRRGLNSGNTIYF.

A few counts support this clonotype. The rearrangement joins TRBV30 to TRBJ2-2; perhaps D is TRBD1 or TRBD2 (5 bases each). The CDR3 consists of 15 residues. Germline V CDR1 and CDR2: GTSNPN, SVGIG (reference sequence). V was pared by 2 bases and J by 1 base, with 11 bases between. The CDR3 DNA is TGTGCCTGGAGTCCACTAGGGGTGAACACCGGGGAGCTGTTTTTT. Amino acid sequence: CAWSPLGVNTGELFF.